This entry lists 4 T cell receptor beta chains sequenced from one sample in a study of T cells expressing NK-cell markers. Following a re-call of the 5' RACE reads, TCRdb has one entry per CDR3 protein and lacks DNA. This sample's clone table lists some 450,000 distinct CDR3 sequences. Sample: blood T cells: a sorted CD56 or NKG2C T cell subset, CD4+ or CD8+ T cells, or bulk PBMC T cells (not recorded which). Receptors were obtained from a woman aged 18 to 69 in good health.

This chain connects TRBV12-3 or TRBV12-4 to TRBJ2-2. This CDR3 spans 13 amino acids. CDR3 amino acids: CASSFGVAGELFF.

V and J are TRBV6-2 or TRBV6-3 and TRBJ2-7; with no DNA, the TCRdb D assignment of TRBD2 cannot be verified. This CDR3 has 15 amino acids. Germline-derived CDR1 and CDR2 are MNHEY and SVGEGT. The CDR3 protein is CASSYLLGVIDEQYF.

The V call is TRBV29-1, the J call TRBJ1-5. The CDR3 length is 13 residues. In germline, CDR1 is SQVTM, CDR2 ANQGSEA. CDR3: CSVGGGALQPQHF.

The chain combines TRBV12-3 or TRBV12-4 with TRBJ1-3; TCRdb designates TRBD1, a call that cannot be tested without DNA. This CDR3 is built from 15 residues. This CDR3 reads CASSLRDRDGNTIYF.